This TCR beta chain emerged from a study of CD8 T cells in Susac syndrome. A quantity of about 0.5 to 1 ug RNA underwent reverse transcription using random hexamers. Each CDR3 protein gets one entry after TCRdb re-called the immunoSEQ multiplex PCR reads with MiXCR. Seen here are about 140,000 distinct CDR3 sequences, approximately 95% observed once, and the top ten hold about 0.14%. General study points: In Susac syndrome, CD4+ T cell repertoires lacked any clonal expansion.

Details on this clonotype: Its specificity is not known.

What was sequenced was CD4+ T cells from PBMCs. This clonotype originated in a human donor with Susac syndrome.

The CDR3 reads CASTPKGQRGSYNSPLHF. CDR3 in DNA: TGTGCCAGCACCCCAAAGGGTCAACGGGGGTCCTATAATTCACCCCTCCACTTT. This sequence joins TRBV6-1 and TRBJ1-6; maybe TRBD1 (5 bases). CDR1 and CDR2 from the germline V gene are MNHNS and SASEGT. The CDR3 covers 18 residues. Between the trimmed V and J ends, which lost 7 bases and 1 base, there was a span of 20 bases.